Listed here is a single T cell receptor (beta chain). Sequencing was performed with immunoSEQ multiplex PCR; in TCRdb, only in-frame clones are kept and a portion is missing. Counted here are more than 70,000 clones, about nine tenths occurring once; the ten biggest clones make up nearly 0.95%. CDR1 and CDR2 from the germline V gene are SGDLS and YYNGEE. Trimming left V 4 bases short and J 7 bases short, with 14 bases between. CDR3 length equals 13 residues. The data originate from a study of control samples from healthy donors and cancer patients. The source material was blood. The chain has TRBV9 and TRBJ1-1; D uncertain. The sequence was collected from a woman aged 25 to 39 in good health. DNA of the CDR3: TGTGCCAGCAGCTCCCCCGGTCGAGGTGAAGCTTTCTTT. Translation: CASSSPGRGEAFF. The entire variable domain, with the rest obtained from reference TRBV9 and TRBJ1-1, is as follows: DSGVTQTPKHLITATGQRVTLRCSPRSGDLSVYWYQQSLDQGLQFLIQYYNGEERAKGNILERFSAQQFPDLHSELNLSSLELGDSALYFCASSSPGRGEAFFGQGTRLTVV.